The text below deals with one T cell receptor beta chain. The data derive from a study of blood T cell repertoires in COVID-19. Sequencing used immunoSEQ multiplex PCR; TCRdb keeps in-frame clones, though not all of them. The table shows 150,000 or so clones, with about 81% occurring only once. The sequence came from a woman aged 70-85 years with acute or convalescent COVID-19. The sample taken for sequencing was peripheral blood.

CDR3 nucleotides: TGTGCCAGCAGCCAATCAGGGGGCTATAGGGATGGCTACACCTTC. It is translated as CASSQSGGYRDGYTF. This chain links TRBV3-1 (or the pseudogene TRBV3-2) with TRBJ1-2; 8 bases line up with TRBD1. The CDR3 sequence is 15 residues long. Germline values: CDR1 LGHDT, CDR2 YNNKEL (reference sequence). J lost 6 bases, V lost 2 bases, and 8 bases had no gene match.